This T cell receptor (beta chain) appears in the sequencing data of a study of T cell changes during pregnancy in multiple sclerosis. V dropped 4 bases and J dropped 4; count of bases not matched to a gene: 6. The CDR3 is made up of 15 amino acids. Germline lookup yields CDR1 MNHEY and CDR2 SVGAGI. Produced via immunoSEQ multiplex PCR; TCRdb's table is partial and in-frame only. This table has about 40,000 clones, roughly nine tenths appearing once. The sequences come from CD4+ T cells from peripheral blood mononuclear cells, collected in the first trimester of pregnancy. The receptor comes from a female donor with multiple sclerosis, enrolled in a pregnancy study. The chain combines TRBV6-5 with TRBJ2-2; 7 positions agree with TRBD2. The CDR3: CASSLGGSRTGELFF. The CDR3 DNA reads TGTGCCAGCAGTTTGGGCGGGAGCCGCACCGGGGAGCTGTTTTTT.